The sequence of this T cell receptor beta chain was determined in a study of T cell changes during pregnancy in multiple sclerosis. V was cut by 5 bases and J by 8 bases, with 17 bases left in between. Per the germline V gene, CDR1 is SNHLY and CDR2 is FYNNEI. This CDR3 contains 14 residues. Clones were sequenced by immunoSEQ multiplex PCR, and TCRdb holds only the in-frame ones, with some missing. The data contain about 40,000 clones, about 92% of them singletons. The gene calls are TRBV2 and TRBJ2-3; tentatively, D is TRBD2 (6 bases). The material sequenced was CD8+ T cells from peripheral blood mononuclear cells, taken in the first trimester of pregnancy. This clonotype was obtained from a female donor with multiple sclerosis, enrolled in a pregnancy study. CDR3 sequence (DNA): TGTGCCAGCAGTTATGGACTGACGGGGGTTACGCAGTATTTT. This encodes CASSYGLTGVTQYF.